One and the same sample provided the 30 T cell receptor beta chains below, sequenced in a study of cytomegalovirus exposure and HLA in healthy donors. Assay used: immunoSEQ multiplex PCR; TCRdb lists only in-frame clones, some missing. Among under 200,000 clones listed, under 90% were seen once. The sequencing sample was made of PBMCs. These receptors all stem from a man aged 18-30 years in good health and CMV-seropositive.

This chain joins TRBV29-1 and TRBJ2-3, with D tentatively TRBD1 (8 bases). Trimming stripped 6 bases from V and 0 bases from J, with 22 bases between. The CDR3 has 17 amino acids. Germline CDR1 and CDR2: SQVTM and ANQGSEA. CDR3 sequence: CSVGGDRSSSSTDTQYF. Here the CDR3 DNA reads TGCAGCGTGGGGGGGGACAGGTCCAGTTCTAGCACAGATACGCAGTATTTT.

The rearrangement uses TRBV6-5 and TRBJ2-3; 9 bases are a match to TRBD2. J gave up 1 base and V 4 bases, and 0 bases lay outside the gene matches. The CDR3 extends over 14 amino acids. Germline loops: CDR1 MNHEY, CDR2 SVGAGI. The CDR3 protein is CASSLAGGTDTQYF. CDR3 bases: TGTGCCAGCAGTTTAGCGGGGGGCACAGATACGCAGTATTTT.

The chain employs TRBV29-1 and TRBJ1-1; the match to TRBD1 covers 7 bases. Trimming removed 4 bases from V and 4 bases from J; junction bases left unmatched: 6. Germline CDR1 and CDR2: SQVTM and ANQGSEA. The CDR3 has 13 residues. The CDR3 protein is CSVGTTGSTEAFF. The CDR3 nucleotides read TGCAGCGTTGGGACGACAGGGAGCACTGAAGCTTTCTTT.

V gene TRBV19 combines with J gene TRBJ2-1; D is ambiguous. Germline V gene sequence: CDR1 LNHDA, CDR2 SQIVND (reference sequence). V gave up 1 base and J gave up 4 bases, with 8 bases separating them. The CDR3 has 14 residues. DNA of the CDR3: TGTGCCAGTAGTATAGGATCAGGATACAATGAGCAGTTCTTC. Amino acid sequence: CASSIGSGYNEQFF.

The V and J genes are TRBV5-1 and TRBJ2-1; 8 bases match TRBD1. The CDR3 spans 16 residues. In germline, CDR1 is SGHRS, CDR2 YFSETQ. V was pared by 4 bases and J by 4 bases, with 10 bases of the junction left unmatched. The CDR3 DNA is TGCGCCAGCAGCACCGGGACAGGCTTACGTTACAATGAGCAGTTCTTC. It translates to CASSTGTGLRYNEQFF.

The CDR3 nucleotides are TGTGCCAGCAGCTATGGAACTGGGGGGGAGACCCAGTACTTC. It codes for CASSYGTGGETQYF. This chain joins TRBV7-6 and TRBJ2-5, with a possible D match to TRBD2 (6 bases). Looked up from germline, CDR1 is SGHVS and CDR2 is FNYEAQ. V was pared by 4 bases and J by 5 bases, with 14 bases between. CDR3 size: 14 residues.

The chain links TRBV11-3 to TRBJ2-2, with D tentatively TRBD2 (6 bases). Trimming took off 5 bases at V and 6 bases at J, with 22 bases between the two ends. CDR1 is SGHNT and CDR2 is YENEEA in the germline V gene. This CDR3 region has 17 residues. The CDR3 spells CASSISRGAGPSGELFF. The CDR3 DNA follows: TGTGCCAGCAGCATATCCCGAGGCGCGGGGCCCTCCGGGGAGCTGTTTTTT.

The chain has TRBV18 and TRBJ2-5; TRBD2 matches 8 bases. J lost 2 bases, V lost 4 bases, and 12 bases had no gene match. Germline V gene sequence: CDR1 KGHSH, CDR2 LQKENI. The CDR3 runs 17 residues. The CDR3 is CASSLYTGTSGQETQYF. CDR3 bases: TGTGCCAGCTCACTTTACACCGGGACTAGTGGACAAGAGACCCAGTACTTC.

The gene calls are TRBV29-1 and TRBJ2-7, with 9 bases that match TRBD2. This CDR3 region has 14 residues. The germline V gene has CDR1 SQVTM and CDR2 ANQGSEA. V lost 3 bases and J lost 3; bases outside the gene matches: 6. The DNA of the CDR3 is TGCAGCGTTGACGATAGCGGGAGAGGCTACGAGCAGTACTTC. Its translation is CSVDDSGRGYEQYF.

The chain joins TRBV19 to TRBJ2-3, with TRBD1 matching 10 bases. CDR3 size: 15 residues. CDR1 is LNHDA and CDR2 is SQIVND in the germline V gene (reference sequence). Losses at the gene ends were 5 bases for V and 4 bases for J; bases not matched to a gene: 6. CDR3 protein: CASSPRDRGPDTQYF. In DNA, the CDR3 is TGTGCCAGTAGTCCCCGCGACAGGGGGCCAGATACGCAGTATTTT.

The chain combines TRBV6-1 with TRBJ2-7; 11 bases agree with TRBD2. The CDR3 sequence is 15 residues long. CDR1 and CDR2 (germline): MNHNS, SASEGT. The J segment lost 3 bases and the V segment lost 2 bases, leaving 3 bases of the junction unmatched. DNA for the CDR3: TGTGCCAGCAGTGAACTAGCGGGAGGATTCTACGAGCAGTACTTC. This translates into CASSELAGGFYEQYF.

This chain's CDR3 is CASSPRDRGNEQYF. DNA of the CDR3: TGTGCCAGCAGTCCCCGGGACAGGGGGAATGAGCAGTACTTC. This rearrangement joins TRBV21-1 to TRBJ2-7; TRBD1, as called in the table, went unchecked against the DNA. TRBV21-1 is a listed pseudogene. This CDR3 spans 14 amino acids.

The table lists this clone with a count of one. This chain joins TRBV6-4 and TRBJ2-2; 8 bases match TRBD2. The CDR3 has 15 amino acids. Germline V gene sequence: CDR1 MRHNA, CDR2 SNTAGT. V gave up 3 bases and J gave up 4 bases; unmatched junction bases: 4. CDR3 protein: CASSELGLGTGELFF. In nucleotides, the CDR3 is TGTGCCAGCAGTGAATTGGGACTAGGCACCGGGGAGCTGTTTTTT.

The V and J genes are TRBV28 and TRBJ2-7, with 9 bases lining up with TRBD2. This CDR3 has 14 amino acids. Germline CDR1 reads MDHEN; CDR2 reads SYDVKM. With V trimmed by 8 bases and J by 4 bases, 9 bases remained unmatched. The CDR3 bases are TGTGCCAGCTGCTCGGCGGGAGGGCCGTACGAGCAGTACTTC. Amino acids: CASCSAGGPYEQYF.

The rearrangement uses TRBV6-6 and TRBJ1-4, with 7 nucleotides matching TRBD1. CDR1 is MNHNY and CDR2 is SVGAGI in the germline V gene (reference sequence). With 6 bases clipped from V and 1 base from J, the junction kept 8 bases outside the gene matches. The CDR3 has 16 amino acids. In DNA form, the CDR3 reads TGTGCCAGCAGACCCCGCCGACAGGGAACTAATGAAAAACTGTTTTTT. It encodes CASRPRRQGTNEKLFF.

This chain uses TRBV5-5 with TRBJ2-7, with 7 nucleotides matching TRBD1. V lost 3 bases and J lost 4; bases outside the gene matches: 13. CDR1 and CDR2 (germline): SGHKS, YYEKEE (reference sequence). This CDR3 region has 16 residues. CDR3 sequence: CASSSDRLLPEYEQYF. For the CDR3, the DNA is TGTGCCAGCAGCTCGGACAGGTTGCTTCCCGAATACGAGCAGTACTTC.

The rearrangement joins TRBV29-1 to TRBJ1-1; the match to TRBD1 covers 7 bases. This CDR3 spans 17 amino acids. The V gene's germline CDR1 is SQVTM and CDR2 ANQGSEA. V lost 0 bases, J lost 1 base, and 11 bases stayed unmatched. The CDR3 DNA is TGCAGCGTTGAAGATCGTGGCAGGGGGGTTGGGAACACTGAAGCTTTCTTT. Residues: CSVEDRGRGVGNTEAFF.

This sequence joins TRBV13 and TRBJ1-1; 7 bases align to TRBD1. The CDR3 has 12 residues. J gave up 4 bases and V 5 bases, and 1 base lay outside the gene matches. Germline V gene data show CDR1 as PRHDT and CDR2 as FYEKMQ (reference sequence). The CDR3 bases are TGTGCCAGCAGCCACAGGGGCACTGAAGCTTTCTTT. Amino acids: CASSHRGTEAFF.

This clone was seen only once. The chain links TRBV7-9 to TRBJ2-2; no firm D call. Germline V gives CDR1 SEHNR, CDR2 FQNEAQ (reference sequence). This CDR3 is 12 amino acids long. V was trimmed by 5 bases and J by 8 bases, leaving 9 bases between them. The CDR3 sequence: CASSLLVGELFF. Here the CDR3 DNA reads TGTGCCAGCAGCCTTTTAGTAGGGGAGCTGTTTTTT.

This chain links TRBV7-9 with TRBJ2-7, with 7 bases identical to TRBD1. J lost 2 bases, V lost 5 bases, and 12 bases had no gene match. CDR1 and CDR2 (germline): SEHNR, FQNEAQ (reference sequence). The CDR3 has 16 residues. CDR3 in amino acids: CASSPVGRDSAYEQYF. The CDR3 nucleotides are TGTGCCAGCAGCCCCGTCGGCCGGGACAGTGCCTACGAGCAGTACTTC.

The chain combines TRBV6-1 with TRBJ2-4; 11 positions agree with TRBD2. Germline V CDR1 and CDR2: MNHNS, SASEGT. This CDR3 contains 12 residues. Trimming cost V 2 bases and J 15 bases; bases outside gene matches: 3. CDR3 protein: CASSEMTSGVYF. Written as DNA, the CDR3 is TGTGCCAGCAGTGAAATGACTAGCGGGGTGTACTTC.

This clone has only a few counts. The chain links TRBV5-8 to TRBJ1-1; maybe TRBD1 (6 bases). The CDR3 is made up of 12 amino acids. V was cut by 0 bases and J by 11 bases, with 11 bases left in between. Per germline, CDR1 SGHTS and CDR2 YDEGEE. The CDR3 bases are TGTGCCAGCAGCTTGGAAACAGGGAAGGCTTTCTTT. As protein: CASSLETGKAFF. The full variable domain, with the rest looked up from reference TRBV5-8 and TRBJ1-1, is EAGVTQSPTHLIKTRGQQATLRCSPISGHTSVYWYQQALGLGLQFLLWYDEGEERNRGNFPPRFSGRQFPNYSSELNVNALELEDSALYLCASSLETGKAFFGQGTRLTVV.

This chain's CDR3 is CASSPGFSNYGYTF. The DNA of the CDR3 is TGTGCCAGCAGCCCCGGGTTCTCTAACTATGGCTACACCTTC. The rearrangement joins TRBV11-3 to TRBJ1-2; D call uncertain. Germline V gene sequence: CDR1 SGHNT, CDR2 YENEEA. This CDR3 is built from 14 residues. Trimming took off 5 bases at V and 0 bases at J, with 10 bases between the two ends. The entire variable domain, with the rest obtained from reference TRBV11-3 and TRBJ1-2, is as follows: EAGVVQSPRYKIIEKKQPVAFWCNPISGHNTLYWYLQNLGQGPELLIRYENEEAVDDSQLPKDRFSAERLKGVDSTLKIQPAELGDSAVYLCASSPGFSNYGYTFGSGTRLTVV.

The CDR3 nucleotides read TGTGCCAGCAGCCTCCCAAGGGACAGGGTCAACAATGAGCAGTTCTTC. Its protein product is CASSLPRDRVNNEQFF. This sequence joins TRBV7-9 and TRBJ2-1, with 9 bases fitting TRBD1. V lost 5 bases, J lost 5 bases, and 10 bases stayed unmatched. The germline CDR1 and CDR2 sequences are SEHNR and FQNEAQ (reference sequence). This CDR3 has 16 residues.

J is TRBJ1-4 and V is TRBV6-6; D is unclear. Germline assignment: CDR1 MNHNY and CDR2 SVGAGI (reference sequence). The CDR3 is made up of 12 amino acids. V was shortened by 1 base and J by 8 bases, with 5 bases between the two germline ends. Written as DNA, the CDR3 is TGTGCCAGCAGTTACTTGGAGGAAAAACTGTTTTTT. Translated, it gives CASSYLEEKLFF.

The V and J genes are TRBV6-1 and TRBJ2-7; 7 bases match TRBD1. With V trimmed by 3 bases and J by 6 bases, 14 bases remained unmatched. The germline CDR1 and CDR2 sequences are MNHNS and SASEGT. CDR3 length equals 16 residues. CDR3: CASSDYRGHRTSEQYF. The CDR3 DNA sequence: TGTGCCAGCAGTGACTACAGGGGTCACAGAACTAGCGAGCAGTACTTC.

This rearrangement joins TRBV29-1 to TRBJ1-2; 9 bases align to TRBD1. This CDR3 has 13 amino acids. Germline assignment: CDR1 SQVTM and CDR2 ANQGSEA. Trimming cost V 4 bases and J 3 bases; bases outside gene matches: 3. CDR3 protein: CSVGGQGHYGYTF. Here the CDR3 DNA reads TGCAGCGTTGGGGGACAGGGTCACTATGGCTACACCTTC. Filled out from reference TRBV29-1 and TRBJ1-2, the complete variable domain reads SAVISQKPSRDICQRGTSLTIQCQVDSQVTMMFWYRQQPGQSLTLIATANQGSEATYESGFVIDKFPISRPNLTFSTLTVSNMSPEDSSIYLCSVGGQGHYGYTFGSGTRLTVV.

This clone was counted only a few times. This chain joins TRBV4-1 and TRBJ2-1, with D uncertain. Trimming stripped 1 base from V and 5 bases from J, with 12 bases between. CDR3 length: 15 residues. The germline V gene has CDR1 MGHRA and CDR2 YSYEKL. The CDR3 nucleotides are TGCGCCAGCAGCCAAGTATCGCTACCGAACAATGAGCAGTTCTTC. This codes for CASSQVSLPNNEQFF.

This chain links TRBV7-9 with TRBJ2-1, with 8 bases aligning to TRBD2. This CDR3 is 16 amino acids long. Germline V CDR1 and CDR2: SEHNR, FQNEAQ (reference sequence). The J segment lost 8 bases and the V segment lost 5 bases, leaving 14 bases of the junction unmatched. CDR3: CASSHREGGSTHEQFF. DNA of the CDR3: TGTGCCAGCAGCCATCGGGAGGGCGGGAGTACTCATGAGCAGTTCTTC.

The chain is built from TRBV2 and TRBJ2-4; 8 bases line up with TRBD1. The CDR3 is 14 amino acids. The V gene end was trimmed by 6 bases and the J gene end by 15 bases; junction bases not matched to a gene: 16. The germline gives CDR1 SNHLY, CDR2 FYNNEI. The CDR3 DNA sequence: TGTGCCAGCAGCGGACAGGGAGGTTTGTCGTGGCGGTACTTC. The encoded protein is CASSGQGGLSWRYF.